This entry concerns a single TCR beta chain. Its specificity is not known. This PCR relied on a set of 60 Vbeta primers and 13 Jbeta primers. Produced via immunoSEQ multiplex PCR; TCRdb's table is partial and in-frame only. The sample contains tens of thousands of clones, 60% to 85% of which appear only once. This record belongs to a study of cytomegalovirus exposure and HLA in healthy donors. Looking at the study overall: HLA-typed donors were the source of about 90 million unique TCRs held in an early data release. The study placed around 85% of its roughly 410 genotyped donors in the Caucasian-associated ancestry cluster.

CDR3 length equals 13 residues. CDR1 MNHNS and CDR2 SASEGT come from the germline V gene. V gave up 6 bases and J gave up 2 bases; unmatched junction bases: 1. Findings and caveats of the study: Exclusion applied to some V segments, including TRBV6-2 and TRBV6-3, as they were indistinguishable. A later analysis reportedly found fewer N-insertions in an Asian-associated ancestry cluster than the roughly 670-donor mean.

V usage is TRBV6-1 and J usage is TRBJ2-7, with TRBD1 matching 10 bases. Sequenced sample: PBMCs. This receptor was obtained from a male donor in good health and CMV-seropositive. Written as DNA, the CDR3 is TGTGCCAGCAGCGACAGGGGGCCCTACGAGCAGTACTTC. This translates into CASSDRGPYEQYF.